A selection of T cell receptor beta chains follows, all from one sample in a study of CD8 T cells in ankylosing spondylitis. Via MiXCR, TCRdb re-called the 5' RACE reads, giving one row per CDR3 protein. The sample lists about 250,000 distinct CDR3 sequences; more than 20% were seen once. Sequenced material: blood, either unsorted or a sorted T cell fraction (not recorded which). The receptors derive from a male donor with ankylosing spondylitis or in good health (not recorded which). Both conserved end residues are part of each CDR3. A D gene is named only where the DNA matches it firmly. Size is omitted from some rows. Given values are once, few, many or a class for expanded clones.

d_gene: -
abundance: many
v_gene: TRBV19
j_gene: TRBJ2-5
CDR3aa: CASSTSRTQRETQYF
CDR3nt: TGTGCCAGTAGTACGTCCCGGACCCAAAGAGAGACCCAGTACTTC

d_gene: TRBD2
abundance: few
v_gene: TRBV20-1
j_gene: TRBJ2-4
CDR3aa: CSARHTSGGDIQYF
CDR3nt: TGCAGTGCTAGACACACTAGCGGGGGGGACATTCAGTACTTC

d_gene: -
abundance: -
v_gene: TRBV2
j_gene: TRBJ2-7
CDR3aa: CASLGRETYEQYF
CDR3nt: TGTGCCAGCCTAGGACGGGAAACCTACGAGCAGTACTTC

d_gene: TRBD2
abundance: -
v_gene: TRBV20-1
j_gene: TRBJ2-7
CDR3aa: CSASTGTRTREQYF
CDR3nt: TGCAGTGCGTCGACCGGGACTAGGACACGCGAGCAGTACTTC

d_gene: -
abundance: -
v_gene: TRBV20-1
j_gene: TRBJ2-1
CDR3aa: CSALGGGRENEQFF
CDR3nt: TGCAGTGCCTTAGGGGGGGGTAGAGAGAATGAGCAGTTCTTC

d_gene: -
abundance: few
v_gene: TRBV20-1
j_gene: TRBJ2-7
CDR3aa: CSARGPEGLTDYEQYF
CDR3nt: TGCAGTGCTAGAGGACCAGAGGGATTAACAGATTACGAGCAGTACTTC

d_gene: TRBD2
abundance: -
v_gene: TRBV27
j_gene: TRBJ2-3
CDR3aa: CASSLQTSGGPDTQYF
CDR3nt: TGTGCCAGCAGTCTACAGACTAGCGGGGGGCCAGATACGCAGTATTTT

d_gene: -
abundance: -
v_gene: TRBV5-1
j_gene: TRBJ1-4
CDR3aa: CASSFSGENEKLFF
CDR3nt: TGCGCCAGCAGCTTCTCGGGCGAGAATGAAAAACTGTTTTTT

d_gene: TRBD2
abundance: -
v_gene: TRBV20-1
j_gene: TRBJ2-5
CDR3aa: CSAPAPASGVPRKETQYF
CDR3nt: TGCAGTGCACCGGCACCGGCTAGCGGGGTCCCGAGGAAAGAGACCCAGTACTTC

d_gene: TRBD2
abundance: -
v_gene: TRBV20-1
j_gene: TRBJ2-7
CDR3aa: CSARGGEGTSYEQYF
CDR3nt: TGCAGTGCTAGGGGTGGGGAGGGCACCTCCTACGAGCAGTACTTC

d_gene: -
abundance: -
v_gene: TRBV5-5
j_gene: TRBJ2-5
CDR3aa: CASSLEWFGGQETQYF
CDR3nt: TGTGCCAGCAGCTTGGAATGGTTCGGAGGACAAGAGACCCAGTACTTC

d_gene: -
abundance: once
v_gene: TRBV28
j_gene: TRBJ2-7
CDR3aa: CASRTRLLGSYEQYF
CDR3nt: TGTGCCAGCCGTACTCGATTGCTTGGGTCCTACGAGCAGTACTTC

d_gene: -
abundance: few
v_gene: TRBV20-1
j_gene: TRBJ1-6
CDR3aa: CSARDRRQAPGSPLHF
CDR3nt: TGCAGTGCTAGAGATCGACGACAGGCGCCTGGTTCACCCCTCCACTTT

d_gene: -
abundance: many
v_gene: TRBV29-1
j_gene: TRBJ1-2
CDR3aa: CQGDGYTF
CDR3nt: TGCCAGGGTGATGGCTACACCTTC

d_gene: TRBD2
abundance: few
v_gene: TRBV10-3
j_gene: TRBJ2-1
CDR3aa: CAISQTSGDNEQFF
CDR3nt: TGTGCCATCAGCCAGACTAGCGGGGACAATGAGCAGTTCTTC

d_gene: -
abundance: many
v_gene: TRBV6-1
j_gene: TRBJ1-4
CDR3aa: CASSPTETNEKLFF
CDR3nt: TGTGCCAGCAGCCCGACAGAGACTAATGAAAAACTGTTTTTT

d_gene: -
abundance: few
v_gene: TRBV25-1
j_gene: TRBJ1-3
CDR3aa: CASTKGTRNTIYF
CDR3nt: TGTGCCAGCACTAAAGGGACAAGAAACACCATATATTTT

d_gene: -
abundance: many
v_gene: TRBV29-1
j_gene: TRBJ1-1
CDR3aa: CSVEDLVAFF
CDR3nt: TGCAGCGTTGAAGATCTAGTAGCTTTCTTT

d_gene: -
abundance: -
v_gene: TRBV20-1
j_gene: TRBJ1-6
CDR3aa: CSARDSSRDNSPLHF
CDR3nt: TGCAGTGCTAGAGATAGCTCCAGGGATAATTCACCCCTCCACTTT

d_gene: TRBD1
abundance: -
v_gene: TRBV18
j_gene: TRBJ2-7
CDR3aa: CASSLQGANEQYF
CDR3nt: TGTGCCAGCTCACTTCAGGGGGCGAACGAGCAGTACTTC

d_gene: -
abundance: many
v_gene: TRBV12-3/TRBV12-4
j_gene: TRBJ2-5
CDR3aa: CASSPNDRFSETQYF
CDR3nt: TGTGCCAGCAGCCCCAATGACAGGTTCTCGGAGACCCAGTACTTC

d_gene: -
abundance: -
v_gene: TRBV7-8
j_gene: TRBJ2-1
CDR3aa: CASSLGWGDEQFF
CDR3nt: TGTGCCAGCAGCTTAGGTTGGGGCGATGAGCAGTTCTTC

d_gene: -
abundance: -
v_gene: TRBV20-1
j_gene: TRBJ2-7
CDR3aa: CSAKGLRTYEQYF
CDR3nt: TGCAGTGCAAAAGGGCTCAGAACCTACGAGCAGTACTTC

d_gene: TRBD1
abundance: once
v_gene: TRBV5-5
j_gene: TRBJ2-1
CDR3aa: CASSRTGNPYNEQFF
CDR3nt: TGTGCCAGCAGCCGGACAGGGAACCCCTACAATGAGCAGTTCTTC

d_gene: -
abundance: many
v_gene: TRBV12-3/TRBV12-4
j_gene: TRBJ1-2
CDR3aa: CASSFARLQGWGYTF
CDR3nt: TGTGCCAGCAGTTTCGCCCGACTACAGGGTTGGGGCTACACCTTC

d_gene: -
abundance: few
v_gene: TRBV29-1
j_gene: TRBJ1-1
CDR3aa: CSGTRGSNTEAFF
CDR3nt: TGCAGCGGGACCCGGGGGTCGAACACTGAAGCTTTCTTT

d_gene: TRBD2
abundance: few
v_gene: TRBV6-1
j_gene: TRBJ2-5
CDR3aa: CASNSGGAIETQYF
CDR3nt: TGTGCCAGCAATAGCGGGGGGGCGATAGAGACCCAGTACTTC

d_gene: -
abundance: few
v_gene: TRBV20-1
j_gene: TRBJ1-5
CDR3aa: CSASRTGLLNQPQHF
CDR3nt: TGCAGTGCTAGCAGAACAGGGCTTCTCAATCAGCCCCAGCATTTT

d_gene: -
abundance: few
v_gene: TRBV20-1
j_gene: TRBJ1-5
CDR3aa: CSADSSNQPQHF
CDR3nt: TGCAGTGCTGACAGTAGCAATCAGCCCCAGCATTTT

d_gene: -
abundance: few
v_gene: TRBV6-1
j_gene: TRBJ2-1
CDR3aa: CASTGNKYNEQFF
CDR3nt: TGTGCCAGCACCGGAAACAAATACAATGAGCAGTTCTTC

d_gene: TRBD1
abundance: many
v_gene: TRBV12-3/TRBV12-4
j_gene: TRBJ2-7
CDR3aa: CASRKTGGSYEQYF
CDR3nt: TGTGCCAGCAGAAAAACAGGGGGCTCCTACGAGCAGTACTTC

d_gene: -
abundance: -
v_gene: TRBV5-1
j_gene: TRBJ2-1
CDR3aa: CASSLGGYDNEQFF
CDR3nt: TGCGCCAGCAGCTTGGGGGGCTACGATAATGAGCAGTTCTTC

d_gene: -
abundance: -
v_gene: TRBV13
j_gene: TRBJ1-1
CDR3aa: CASSPTWVTEAFF
CDR3nt: TGTGCCAGCAGCCCCACCTGGGTGACTGAAGCTTTCTTT

d_gene: -
abundance: -
v_gene: TRBV6-1
j_gene: TRBJ1-6
CDR3aa: CASSGVLNSPLHF
CDR3nt: TGTGCCAGCAGTGGGGTCCTTAATTCACCCCTCCACTTT

d_gene: -
abundance: many
v_gene: TRBV18
j_gene: TRBJ1-2
CDR3aa: CASSPSRDYGYTF
CDR3nt: TGTGCCAGCTCACCATCCAGGGACTATGGCTACACCTTC

d_gene: TRBD1
abundance: -
v_gene: TRBV12-3/TRBV12-4
j_gene: TRBJ1-2
CDR3aa: CASSLAYRGNYGYTF
CDR3nt: TGTGCCAGCAGTTTAGCTTACAGGGGGAATTATGGCTACACCTTC

d_gene: TRBD2
abundance: -
v_gene: TRBV5-1
j_gene: TRBJ2-2
CDR3aa: CASTRTSGALRDTGELFF
CDR3nt: TGCGCCAGCACCCGGACTAGCGGGGCGCTTCGGGACACCGGGGAGCTGTTTTTT

d_gene: -
abundance: many
v_gene: TRBV29-1
j_gene: TRBJ1-1
CDR3aa: CSVESQGMGTEAFF
CDR3nt: TGCAGCGTTGAATCTCAGGGGATGGGCACTGAAGCTTTCTTT

d_gene: TRBD1
abundance: few
v_gene: TRBV12-3/TRBV12-4
j_gene: TRBJ2-2
CDR3aa: CASRTTGQGTGELFF
CDR3nt: TGTGCCAGCAGGACAACGGGACAGGGGACCGGGGAGCTGTTTTTT

d_gene: TRBD1
abundance: -
v_gene: TRBV5-1
j_gene: TRBJ2-7
CDR3aa: CASSVGQEAYEQYF
CDR3nt: TGCGCCAGCAGCGTGGGACAGGAGGCGTACGAGCAGTACTTC

d_gene: TRBD1
abundance: many
v_gene: TRBV6-1
j_gene: TRBJ1-6
CDR3aa: CASNIDRARSPLHF
CDR3nt: TGTGCCAGCAACATAGACAGGGCTCGTTCACCCCTCCACTTT

d_gene: -
abundance: few
v_gene: TRBV10-3
j_gene: TRBJ2-6
CDR3aa: CAISESGGTGANVLTF
CDR3nt: TGTGCCATCAGTGAGTCTGGGGGGACCGGGGCCAACGTCCTGACTTTC

d_gene: -
abundance: -
v_gene: TRBV10-3
j_gene: TRBJ1-1
CDR3aa: CAISERDFTEAFF
CDR3nt: TGTGCCATCAGTGAGAGGGACTTCACTGAAGCTTTCTTT

d_gene: -
abundance: -
v_gene: TRBV7-9
j_gene: TRBJ1-2
CDR3aa: CASAWEAYGYTF
CDR3nt: TGTGCCAGCGCGTGGGAGGCCTATGGCTACACCTTC

d_gene: -
abundance: few
v_gene: TRBV28
j_gene: TRBJ2-5
CDR3aa: CASSPTSILQETQYF
CDR3nt: TGTGCCAGCAGCCCCACATCCATCCTCCAAGAGACCCAGTACTTC

d_gene: -
abundance: many
v_gene: TRBV10-3
j_gene: TRBJ1-1
CDR3aa: CAIREDFGTEAFF
CDR3nt: TGTGCCATCAGAGAGGATTTCGGCACTGAAGCTTTCTTT